This is a list of T cell receptor beta chains from one sample in a study of Tregs in tolerant kidney transplant recipients. These receptors are not linked to any known antigen. Produced via immunoSEQ multiplex PCR; TCRdb's table is partial and in-frame only. The table records around 30,000 clones, 82% of them present only once. Sequencing used Tregs from blood cultured with allogeneic cells. Receptors originate from a human donor in good health. Both conserved end residues are part of each CDR3.

j_call v_call cdr3_aa
TRBJ2-5 TRBV6-6 CASHLRPRETQYF
TRBJ1-2 TRBV18 CASSPQVHRDVDGYTF
TRBJ2-7 TRBV7-6 CASSWTDTYEQYF
TRBJ2-1 TRBV7-6 CASSSRTGRAEQFF
TRBJ1-1 TRBV4-2 CASSQNGVRTEAFF
TRBJ2-5 TRBV7-2 CASSLSQQETQYF
TRBJ2-3 TRBV7-2 CASSVSGTGDTQYF
TRBJ1-5 TRBV29-1 CSISSSGGNQPQHF
TRBJ1-6 TRBV6-1 CASIPGGDNSPLHF
TRBJ2-1 TRBV7-3 CASSLTSGSGHNEQFF
TRBJ2-1 TRBV27 CASSLSRGLFSYNEQFF
TRBJ2-3 TRBV11-2 CASSPRVSGSTQYF
TRBJ1-6 TRBV19 CASSIVTGRYNSPLHF
TRBJ2-1 TRBV5-1 CASSVGTSGNNEQFF
TRBJ2-7 TRBV7-8 CASSPRAGQGYEQYF
TRBJ1-2 TRBV6-6 CASSFTYDRDYGYTF
TRBJ1-3 TRBV18 CASSPDRDGNTIYF
TRBJ1-2 TRBV5-4 CASSLSQITSRGYTF
TRBJ1-3 TRBV6-6 CASSLGTPGNTIYF
TRBJ2-2 TRBV7-8 CASSTTGTSTTGELFF
TRBJ1-5 TRBV5-1 CASSWTGGSNQPQHF
TRBJ2-1 TRBV5-1 CASTLLRRGGGHNEQFF
TRBJ1-2 TRBV19 CASRPRGGSYGYTF
TRBJ1-6 TRBV6-5 CASSYARGLRNSPLHF
TRBJ2-3 TRBV7-9 CASSFPTPDTQYF
TRBJ1-2 TRBV5-1 CASSLAGQGGYGYTF
TRBJ1-2 TRBV5-6 CASSLGRLYGYTF
TRBJ2-1 TRBV5-6 CASSLFWTSGNEQFF
TRBJ2-2 TRBV9 CASSGIVSSGELFF
TRBJ2-3 TRBV6-5 CASQGLAGDTDTQYF
TRBJ2-3 TRBV4-3 CASSQGSGSSGDLGTQYF